This entry is about one T cell receptor (beta chain). Antigen specificity is unknown. Profiled with immunoSEQ multiplex PCR; TCRdb holds only in-frame clones, not every one. The sample gives about 59,000 clones, roughly 89% of which show up once; 6% to 7.5% is in the top ten. From germline, CDR1 is MDHEN and CDR2 SYDVKM. This CDR3 has 15 residues. The V end lost 6 bases, the J end lost 3 bases, and 14 bases lay between the germline ends. The data stem from a study of T cell responses to AZD1222 COVID-19 vaccine. Overall study results and limits: Reportedly, nearly half of unique spike TCRs recognized epitopes outside B.1.351/B.1.1.7 mutations. Rises in breadth and depth of Spike-specific TCRs came after two AZD1222 doses. In a largely white British group with more females than males, clonal diversity was possibly underestimated.

The source material was peripheral blood, sampled 28 days after the second AZD1222 dose. This chain links TRBV28 with TRBJ1-4, with D possibly TRBD1 on 5 matching bases. The TCR was taken from an adult who received the AZD1222 COVID-19 vaccine. CDR3 loop: CASSRGGGANEKLFF. In DNA, the CDR3 is TGTGCCAGCAGCCGAGGCGGGGGAGCTAATGAAAAACTGTTTTTT.